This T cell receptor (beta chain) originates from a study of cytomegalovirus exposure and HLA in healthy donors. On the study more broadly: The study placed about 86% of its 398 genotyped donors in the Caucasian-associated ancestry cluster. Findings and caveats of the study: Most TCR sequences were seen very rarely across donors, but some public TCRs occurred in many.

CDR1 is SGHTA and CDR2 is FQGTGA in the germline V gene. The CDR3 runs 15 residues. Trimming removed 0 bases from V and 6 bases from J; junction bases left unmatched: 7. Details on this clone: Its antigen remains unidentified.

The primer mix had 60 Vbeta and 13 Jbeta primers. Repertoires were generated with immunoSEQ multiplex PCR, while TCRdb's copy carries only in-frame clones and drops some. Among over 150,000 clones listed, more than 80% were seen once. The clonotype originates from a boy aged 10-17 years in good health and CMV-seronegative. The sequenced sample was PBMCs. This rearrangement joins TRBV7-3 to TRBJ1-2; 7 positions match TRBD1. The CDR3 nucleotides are TGTGCCAGCAGCTTAACTTCGACAGGGTCCCATGGCTACACCTTC. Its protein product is CASSLTSTGSHGYTF.